The entry that follows covers one TCR beta chain sequence. Its antigen is still unknown. Base qualities are not provided; no much larger clone lies one nucleotide away. Genomic DNA was extracted with the Qiagen DNeasy kit from unsorted PBMCs and from negatively selected CD4+ and CD8+ fractions. Using primers that anneal to V and J segments, immunoSEQ multiplex PCR amplified the TCR beta CDR3 regions. A synthetic immune receptor repertoire was used to minimize amplification bias, and any residual bias was removed computationally once sequencing was done. From the authors' description of their analysis: Custom Python scripts were used to quantify repertoire diversity as the Shannon entropy index. Unsorted, CD4+ and CD8+ repertoires were examined separately, except in combined analyses, for which CD4+ and CD8+ sequences were merged in silico. Clonal expansion was defined as at least a 2-fold frequency increase after treatment relative to C1D1, with a pseudocount of 0.5 for undetected baseline clones. Singleton clones were defined as clones with 0 or 1 copy at C1D1, and non-singleton clones were defined as clones with 2 or more copies. Clones expanded in unsorted samples were assigned a CD4+, CD8+ or unknown annotation through matching of protein sequences in sorted samples from the same patient. Diversity changes from C1D1 to C4D1 were tested in paired samples using Wilcoxon tests. TCRdb re-hosts the immuneACCESS table, in-frame sequences only. Its copies lack some clones; in the studies checked, an unresolved V gene accounts for under half of them, and the cause for the rest is not known. V and J calls and clone size are copied from that table; D and trimming were computed from the DNA. The sample yields approximately 8,400 clones; just over 85% were counted once. 1.5% to 2% of the sample lies in the top ten.

This sample was included in a study of PD-1 blockade in classical Hodgkin lymphoma (dated by TCRdb to 2020 to 2021). Study-wide context: Nivolumab dosing was 3 mg/kg intravenously every 2 weeks, continuing until either disease progression or unacceptable toxicity. A peripheral blood immune signature of response to PD-1 blockade in classical Hodgkin lymphoma was defined using TCR beta sequencing and CyTOF.

The meaning of the sample's time point label: cycle 1 day 1 (C1D1), immediately before nivolumab initiation. Every trial patient had relapsed following autologous stem cell transplantation, and prior brentuximab vedotin exposure was what differed among cohorts A, B and C. Magnetic negative selection with a Miltenyi CD4+ T cell isolation kit was used to purify CD4+ T cells from thawed PBMCs. The trial cohort included 56 patients with relapsed/refractory classical Hodgkin lymphoma, and each patient had a best overall response of complete response, partial response or progressive disease. In the multi-cohort phase II CheckMate 205 trial, trial patients received single-agent nivolumab. Best overall response was determined by an independent review committee according to the 2007 International Working Group response criteria. Trial PBMCs were obtained immediately prior to nivolumab initiation (C1D1) and on therapy at cycle 2 day 1 and cycle 4 day 1. Peripheral blood was collected in 8 mL Vacutainer Cell Preparation Tubes, from which PBMCs were isolated by centrifugation and then cryopreserved. Purified CD4+ and CD8+ fractions were prepared only for cases with an additional available PBMC sample. Magnetically labelled cells were depleted on LS columns in a quadroMACS separator, and the flow-through was collected as the purified fraction.

At the junction V is shortened by 3 bases and J by 3 bases, with 18 bases in between. According to the germline V gene (reference sequence), CDR1 reads MNHEY and CDR2 reads SMNVEV. The CDR3 covers 16 residues, taking in both the cysteine and the phenylalanine. Only the CDR3 region is kept as DNA, spanning 48 bases read in frame from base 1. What the authors observed across the whole study: CD4+ but not CD8+ TCR diversity rose significantly by C4D1 (p=0.0027 vs p=0.16), most apparent in complete responders (p=0.02). Baseline TCR diversity was reported to be lower in newly diagnosed patients than in healthy donors, and even lower in relapsed/refractory patients. Lower diversity was observed in patients in whom nivolumab was started less than 1 year after ASCT, and these patients were excluded from later analyses so that confounding by immune reconstitution would be avoided. Only a single clinical trial cohort was studied, and what caused the repertoire differences, possibly disease activity or prior therapy, remained undefined. Among trial patients, those achieving complete response had baseline diversity similar to that of newly diagnosed patients, while diversity was significantly lower in partial responders and progressors.

The receptor was derived from a human donor with classical Hodgkin lymphoma. The chain employs TRBV27 and TRBJ2-7; tentative D gene TRBD1, with 6 bases matching. Sequenced here: CD4+ T cells from blood, sampled at baseline. CDR3 loop: CASSFRPGAADYEQYF. At the DNA level, the sequence is TGTGCCAGCAGTTTTCGGCCAGGGGCAGCCGACTACGAGCAGTACTTC.